This entry describes one T cell receptor beta chain. The antigen is undetermined. The source of the sample is a study of T cell responses to AZD1222 COVID-19 vaccine. Findings and limits, study-wide: Distributed over spike, vaccine-associated CD4 TCRs predominated at 160-218 and 743-854.

Trimming cost V 4 bases and J 5 bases; bases outside gene matches: 4. Germline assignment: CDR1 GTSNPN and CDR2 SVGIG (reference sequence). This CDR3 spans 13 amino acids. The assay was immunoSEQ multiplex PCR, and TCRdb's table has in-frame clones only and misses some. This sample has 80,000 or so clones, with 70% to 90% found just once. The sample consisted of peripheral blood, taken 28 days after the second AZD1222 dose. The genes are TRBV30 and TRBJ1-2, with TRBD1 identical over 10 bases. The receptor was isolated from an adult who received the AZD1222 COVID-19 vaccine. The DNA for the CDR3 is TGTGCCTGGAAGGGACAGGGGCCGTATGGCTACACCTTC. Translated, it gives CAWKGQGPYGYTF.